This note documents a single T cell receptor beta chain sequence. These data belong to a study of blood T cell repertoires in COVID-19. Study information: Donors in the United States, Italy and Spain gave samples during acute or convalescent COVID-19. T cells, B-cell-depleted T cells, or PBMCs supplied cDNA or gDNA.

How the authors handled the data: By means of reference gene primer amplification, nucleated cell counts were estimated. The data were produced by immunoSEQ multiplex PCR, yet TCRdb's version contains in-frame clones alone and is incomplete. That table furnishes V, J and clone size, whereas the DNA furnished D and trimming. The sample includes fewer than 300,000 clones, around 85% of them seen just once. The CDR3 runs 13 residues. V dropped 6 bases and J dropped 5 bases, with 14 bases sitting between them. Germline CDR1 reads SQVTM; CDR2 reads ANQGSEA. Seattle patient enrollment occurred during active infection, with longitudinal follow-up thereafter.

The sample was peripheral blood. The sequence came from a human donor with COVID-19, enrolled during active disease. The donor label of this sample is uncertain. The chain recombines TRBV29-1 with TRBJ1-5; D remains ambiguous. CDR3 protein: CSVAAEEYQPQHF. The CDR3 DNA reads TGCAGCGTCGCGGCAGAGGAATATCAGCCCCAGCATTTT.